The 27 T cell receptor beta chains reported below all come from one sample, sequenced in a study of T cells in Graves' hyperthyroidism and ophthalmopathy. Amplification targeted TCR beta CDR3 regions from RNA transcripts. TCR CDR3 underwent first-round RT-PCR with the HTBI primer set. Using its own MiXCR run on the multiplex PCR reads, TCRdb lists one record per CDR3 protein. The sample yields approximately 720,000 distinct CDR3 sequences, about 19% seen once. The sample consisted of blood. The receptors shown here come from a woman in her fifties or sixties with Graves' hyperthyroidism that later progressed to Graves' ophthalmopathy.

This clonotype was seen only a few times. V usage is TRBV20-1 and J usage is TRBJ2-7, with 11 bases matching TRBD2. The trim removed 6 bases at V and 0 bases at J, leaving 7 bases unmatched. The germline CDR1 and CDR2 sequences are DFQATT and SNEGSKA (reference sequence). CDR3 length: 15 residues. Written as DNA, the CDR3 is TGCAGTGCCCAGACTAGCGGGGCGGACTCCTACGAGCAGTACTTC. Its translation: CSAQTSGADSYEQYF.

This clonotype was found many times. The chain has TRBV12-3 or TRBV12-4 and TRBJ2-7; TRBD1 agrees at 8 bases. J was trimmed by 7 bases and V by 5 bases; bases with no gene match: 10. The CDR3 length is 14 residues. The CDR3 region is CASSVTGVPQEQYF. Here the CDR3 DNA reads TGTGCCAGCAGTGTGACAGGGGTCCCTCAGGAGCAGTACTTC.

The chain joins TRBV5-1 to TRBJ2-1; TRBD2 agrees at 8 bases. The J segment lost 2 bases and the V segment lost 0 bases, leaving 7 bases of the junction unmatched. The CDR3 loop spans 17 amino acids. Germline V gene lookup returns CDR1 SGHRS and CDR2 YFSETQ. Here the CDR3 reads CASSLALSGGAYNEQFF. The CDR3 DNA is TGCGCCAGCAGCTTGGCCCTATCCGGGGGGGCCTACAATGAGCAGTTCTTC.

The rearrangement links TRBV30 to TRBJ2-7, with 10 bases matching TRBD1. This CDR3 region has 13 residues. J gave up 0 bases and V 6 bases, and 2 bases lay outside the gene matches. Per the germline V gene, CDR1 is GTSNPN and CDR2 is SVGIG (reference sequence). The CDR3 sequence: CACRTGGSYEQYF. CDR3 nucleotide sequence: TGTGCCTGTCGGACAGGGGGCTCCTACGAGCAGTACTTC.

V gene TRBV30 combines with J gene TRBJ2-5; the D is unclear. Trimming removed 5 bases at V and 0 bases at J, with 13 bases between. The CDR3 loop spans 14 amino acids. Germline values: CDR1 GTSNPN, CDR2 SVGIG (reference sequence). The CDR3 protein is CAWFHPIHQETQYF. The CDR3 DNA reads TGTGCCTGGTTTCACCCCATCCACCAAGAGACCCAGTACTTC.

This clonotype was seen only a few times. This rearrangement joins TRBV3-1 to TRBJ2-3, with D perhaps TRBD2 (5 bases). CDR1 and CDR2 (germline): LGHDT, YNNKEL (reference sequence). The CDR3 extends over 16 amino acids. Trimming removed 1 base from V and 2 bases from J, with 13 bases in between. The CDR3 loop reads CASSQGTGSNTDTQYF. CDR3 coding DNA: TGTGCCAGCAGCCAAGGGACGGGGAGTAACACAGATACGCAGTATTTT.

This clonotype was counted a few times. The chain uses TRBV15 and TRBJ2-5; D uncertain. Trimming cost V 9 bases and J 3 bases, with 14 bases left between them. The CDR3 runs 13 residues. Germline assignment: CDR1 LNHNV and CDR2 YYDKDF (reference sequence). This CDR3 is CATENDSKETQYF. The CDR3 nucleotides read TGTGCCACAGAAAACGACTCTAAAGAGACCCAGTACTTC. The full variable domain, its missing parts supplied by reference TRBV15 and TRBJ2-5, is DAMVIQNPRYQVTQFGKPVTLSCSQTLNHNVMYWYQQKSSQAPKLLFHYYDKDFNNEADTPDNFQSRRPNTSFCFLDIRSPGLGDTAMYLCATENDSKETQYFGPGTRLLVL.

This clonotype was counted between two and nine times. The chain recombines TRBV2 with TRBJ1-1; unclear D gene. V shed 10 bases and J shed 1 base, with 16 bases lying between them. The germline CDR1 and CDR2 sequences are SNHLY and FYNNEI. The CDR3 has 14 amino acids. The CDR3: CAISQTIGNTEAFF. The DNA for the CDR3 is TGTGCCATATCCCAGACAATAGGGAACACTGAAGCTTTCTTT.

Note on this clonotype: A single base separates this from a much larger clone, so it may be a read error. V and J are TRBV3-1 and TRBJ2-3; 10 bases line up with TRBD2. Per germline, CDR1 LGHDT and CDR2 YNNKEL (reference sequence). CDR3 length: 16 residues. In DNA, the CDR3 is TGTGCCAGCAGCCCCGGACTAGCGGAGTACACAGATACGCAGTGTTTT. This codes for CASSPGLAEYTDTQCF.

This clonotype occurred a few times. The chain combines TRBV9 with TRBJ1-1, with a tentative D call TRBD1 (6 bases). V lost 4 bases and J 4 bases, leaving 17 bases between the germline ends. This CDR3 has 15 amino acids. Germline V gives CDR1 SGDLS, CDR2 YYNGEE. CDR3 in DNA: TGTGCCAGCAGCTCGCCGACAGGCCCAGCCACTGAAGCTTTCTTT. It codes for CASSSPTGPATEAFF. The full variable domain, its missing parts supplied by reference TRBV9 and TRBJ1-1, is DSGVTQTPKHLITATGQRVTLRCSPRSGDLSVYWYQQSLDQGLQFLIQYYNGEERAKGNILERFSAQQFPDLHSELNLSSLELGDSALYFCASSSPTGPATEAFFGQGTRLTVV.

The CDR3 loop reads CASQGYLNTEAFF. The DNA for the CDR3 is TGCGCCAGCCAGGGGTACCTAAACACTGAAGCTTTCTTT. The chain recombines TRBV5-1 with TRBJ1-1, with D maybe TRBD1 (6 bases). The CDR3 totals 13 residues. The ends were cut back, 7 bases at V and 2 bases at J, with 12 bases in the middle. Germline-derived CDR1 and CDR2 are SGHRS and YFSETQ. The full variable domain, its missing parts supplied by reference TRBV5-1 and TRBJ1-1, is KAGVTQTPRYLIKTRGQQVTLSCSPISGHRSVSWYQQTPGQGLQFLFEYFSETQRNKGNFPGRFSGRQFSNSRSEMNVSTLELGDSALYLCASQGYLNTEAFFGQGTRLTVV.

This clonotype was counted a few times. J is TRBJ1-1 and V is TRBV9; maybe TRBD1 (6 bases). The V and J ends lost 4 bases and 14 bases respectively, with 27 bases between them. CDR3 length: 15 residues. The germline V gene has CDR1 SGDLS and CDR2 YYNGEE. This CDR3 reads CASSPETAGTPLGFF. In DNA form, the CDR3 reads TGTGCCAGCAGCCCAGAGACGGCCGGGACACCTTTAGGATTCTTT.

The V gene is TRBV2, the J gene TRBJ1-1; 7 bases agree with TRBD1. The V gene end was trimmed by 6 bases and the J gene end by 5 bases; junction bases not matched to a gene: 6. Germline V gives CDR1 SNHLY, CDR2 FYNNEI. This CDR3 spans 13 amino acids. The CDR3 DNA is TGTGCCAGCAGCGACAGGGTGGGGACTGAAGCTTTCTTT. Translating gives CASSDRVGTEAFF.

The chain combines TRBV19 with TRBJ1-1; D is undetermined. V was trimmed by 3 bases and J by 2 bases, leaving 7 bases between them. The CDR3 runs to 13 residues. Germline loops: CDR1 LNHDA, CDR2 SQIVND (reference sequence). The CDR3: CASSININTEAFF. DNA of the CDR3: TGTGCCAGTAGTATCAATATAAACACTGAAGCTTTCTTT. Full variable domain (outside the CDR3, taken from reference TRBV19 and TRBJ1-1): DGGITQSPKYLFRKEGQNVTLSCEQNLNHDAMYWYRQDPGQGLRLIYYSQIVNDFQKGDIAEGYSVSREKKESFPLTVTSAQKNPTAFYLCASSININTEAFFGQGTRLTVV.

This clonotype was seen a few times. The J gene is TRBJ2-3, the V gene TRBV7-8, with 10 bases matching TRBD2. The CDR3 has 17 residues. Trimming removed 5 bases from V and 3 bases from J; junction bases left unmatched: 11. Per the germline V gene, CDR1 is SGHVS and CDR2 is FQNEAQ. This CDR3 reads CASSPHRERGGTDTQYF. In DNA, the CDR3 is TGTGCCAGCAGCCCCCACCGCGAGCGGGGGGGTACAGATACGCAGTATTTT. Using reference TRBV7-8 and TRBJ2-3 for the parts outside the CDR3, the full variable domain is GAGVSQSPRYKVAKRGQDVALRCDPISGHVSLFWYQQALGQGPEFLTYFQNEAQLDKSGLPSDRFFAERPEGSVSTLKIQRTQQEDSAVYLCASSPHRERGGTDTQYFGPGTRLTVL.

This clonotype was observed a few times. The genes are TRBV20-1 and TRBJ1-2, with 7 bases lining up with TRBD1. CDR3 length equals 11 residues. Trimming cost V 6 bases and J 8 bases; bases outside gene matches: 6. Germline V gene lookup returns CDR1 DFQATT and CDR2 SNEGSKA (reference sequence). CDR3 nucleotide sequence: TGCAGTGCCAGACAGGGTTGGGGCTACACCTTC. Protein sequence: CSARQGWGYTF.

This clonotype turned up a few times. A much bigger clone sits one base away, suggesting this may be a read error. The CDR3 DNA follows: TGTGCCAGCAGCCATGCCACAGAGACCCAGTACTTC. As protein: CASSHATETQYF. The chain employs TRBV3-1 and TRBJ2-5; the D is unclear. The CDR3 extends over 12 amino acids. In germline, CDR1 is LGHDT, CDR2 YNNKEL (reference sequence). Deletions cut 3 bases from V and 4 bases from J, with 6 bases between.

The chain has TRBV6-2 or TRBV6-3 and TRBJ2-2; 7 positions agree with TRBD1. CDR1 and CDR2 (germline): MNHEY, SVGEGT. The CDR3 length is 15 residues. Trimming removed 0 bases from V and 6 bases from J; junction bases left unmatched: 4. The CDR3 protein is CASSYSIQGSGELFF. The CDR3 DNA sequence: TGTGCCAGCAGTTACTCGATACAGGGGTCCGGGGAGCTGTTTTTT.

This clonotype has a count of ten or more. V usage is TRBV5-5 and J usage is TRBJ2-2; tentative D call: TRBD1 (5 bases). Germline V gene lookup returns CDR1 SGHKS and CDR2 YYEKEE (reference sequence). This CDR3 is built from 16 residues. V shed 1 base and J shed 3 bases, with 13 bases lying between them. This CDR3 reads CASSLSRDPDTGELFF. DNA of the CDR3: TGTGCCAGCAGCTTGTCCAGGGATCCGGACACCGGGGAGCTGTTTTTT.

This chain links TRBV12-3 or TRBV12-4 with TRBJ2-2; the D gene is possibly TRBD1 (5 bases). V shed 6 bases and J shed 0 bases, with 14 bases lying between them. The CDR3 consists of 16 residues. The CDR3 loop is CASRKGGHTNTGELFF. As DNA, the CDR3 is TGTGCCAGCAGAAAAGGCGGACATACGAACACCGGGGAGCTGTTTTTT.

This clonotype was observed at least ten times. This chain connects TRBV7-8 to TRBJ1-1; TRBD1 matches at 12 bases. Trimming cost V 3 bases and J 5 bases; bases outside gene matches: 7. Germline V CDR1 and CDR2: SGHVS, FQNEAQ. The CDR3 is made up of 16 amino acids. DNA for the CDR3: TGTGCCAGCAGCTTTCCCGGGACAGGGGGCAATACTGAAGCTTTCTTT. Translating gives CASSFPGTGGNTEAFF. The full variable domain, in which reference TRBV7-8 and TRBJ1-1 provide the parts outside the CDR3, is GAGVSQSPRYKVAKRGQDVALRCDPISGHVSLFWYQQALGQGPEFLTYFQNEAQLDKSGLPSDRFFAERPEGSVSTLKIQRTQQEDSAVYLCASSFPGTGGNTEAFFGQGTRLTVV.

The chain employs TRBV4-1 and TRBJ1-5; 10 positions match TRBD1. This CDR3 spans 19 amino acids. J was trimmed by 0 bases and V by 5 bases; bases with no gene match: 13. Germline V CDR1 and CDR2: MGHRA, YSYEKL. The CDR3 bases are TGCGCCAGCAGCTCACACCGGGACAGGGGCCAATATAGCAATCAGCCCCAGCATTTT. Amino acids: CASSSHRDRGQYSNQPQHF.

This clonotype turned up a few times. This chain uses TRBV20-1 with TRBJ1-1; the match to TRBD1 covers 7 bases. J lost 3 bases, V lost 5 bases, and 3 bases had no gene match. Per the germline V gene, CDR1 is DFQATT and CDR2 is SNEGSKA (reference sequence). The CDR3 runs to 12 residues. CDR3 bases: TGCAGTGCTTTCAGGGGGGACACTGAAGCTTTCTTT. Amino acids: CSAFRGDTEAFF.

The chain uses TRBV30 and TRBJ1-5; the match to TRBD1 covers 9 bases. The ends lost 2 bases at V and 5 bases at J; junction bases unmatched: 13. CDR1 is GTSNPN and CDR2 is SVGIG in the germline V gene (reference sequence). The CDR3 contains 17 residues. The CDR3 nucleotides read TGTGCCTGGAGTAGCCCACACAGGGGGCAACCCGATCAGCCCCAGCATTTT. Translated, it gives CAWSSPHRGQPDQPQHF.

This clonotype was detected ten times or more. V usage is TRBV20-1 and J usage is TRBJ2-7; the match to TRBD2 covers 8 bases. The length of the CDR3 is 14 residues. The germline V gene has CDR1 DFQATT and CDR2 SNEGSKA (reference sequence). Trimming cost V 4 bases and J 0 bases; bases outside gene matches: 5. The CDR3 region is CSATSGGLSYEQYF. CDR3 nucleotide sequence: TGCAGTGCTACAAGCGGGGGCCTCTCCTACGAGCAGTACTTC.

This clonotype turned up a few times. The chain has TRBV11-2 and TRBJ2-4, with D possibly being TRBD1 or TRBD2 (5 bases each). Trimming pared 5 bases from V and 0 bases from J, leaving 14 bases between. Germline loops: CDR1 SGHAT, CDR2 FQNNGV. The CDR3 is 16 amino acids. CDR3 nucleotides: TGTGCCAGCAGCCCCGGGACGGTCCTAGCCAAAAACATTCAGTACTTC. Translating it yields CASSPGTVLAKNIQYF.

This clonotype appeared a few times. The chain links TRBV15 to TRBJ2-7; the match to TRBD1 covers 12 bases. The CDR3 spans 18 residues. V shed 0 bases and J 5 bases; nucleotides not matched to a gene: 11. Germline CDR1 LNHNV, CDR2 YYDKDF (reference sequence). The CDR3 protein is CATSREVGGTGGMHEQYF. Written as DNA, the CDR3 is TGTGCCACCAGCAGAGAGGTTGGTGGGACAGGGGGCATGCACGAGCAGTACTTC.